The rows below give T cell receptor beta chains drawn from one sample of a study of blood T cell repertoires in COVID-19. The method was immunoSEQ multiplex PCR; TCRdb's version includes in-frame clones alone and lacks a portion of them. The data hold 150,000 or so clones, with approximately 81% observed a single time. Sample: peripheral blood. The source is a human donor with acute or convalescent COVID-19. The donor label of this sample is uncertain. CDR3s include the opening cysteine and the closing phenylalanine or tryptophan. The D gene is left open where the match is weak. Rows may omit the clone size; those that give it use once, few, many or a size class.

j_call,clone_size,cdr3_length,d_call,v_call,cdr3_nt,cdr3_aa
TRBJ2-3,NA,15,TRBD1,TRBV6-4,TGTGCCAGCAGTGCTCGACAGGGGGCTACAGATACGCAGTATTTT,CASSARQGATDTQYF
TRBJ1-4,NA,15,NA,TRBV24-1,TGTGCCACCAGTGAGGCGGCAGCAACTAATGAAAAACTGTTTTTT,CATSEAAATNEKLFF
TRBJ1-2,few,13,NA,TRBV5-1,TGCGCCAGCAGCCCTGACTCTAGCTATGGCTACACCTTC,CASSPDSSYGYTF
TRBJ2-7,NA,12,NA,TRBV29-1,TGCAGCGTTGCCGGCCAGGGTGGCGAGCAGTACTTC,CSVAGQGGEQYF
TRBJ2-2,few,17,NA,TRBV11-2,TGTGCCAGCAGCTTAGCGGCCCCCTCACTAAACACCGGGGAGCTGTTTTTT,CASSLAAPSLNTGELFF
TRBJ2-5,NA,14,TRBD1,TRBV12-5,TGTGCTAGTGGTGCAGGGGGAACCCCAGAGACCCAGTACTTC,CASGAGGTPETQYF
TRBJ1-5,NA,15,NA,TRBV6-1,TGTGCCAGCAGTGAGGGACACCTGAGCAATCAGCCCCAGCATTTT,CASSEGHLSNQPQHF
TRBJ1-1,once,13,NA,TRBV9,TGTGCCAGCAGCGTAGATCAGAACACTGAAGCTTTCTTT,CASSVDQNTEAFF
TRBJ1-1,NA,12,NA,TRBV30,TGTGCGTCAGGGGCCATGAACACTGAAGCTTTCTTT,CASGAMNTEAFF
TRBJ1-6,NA,17,TRBD1,TRBV5-1,TGCGCCAGCAGCTTTGACAGGGGGAGCTCCTATAATTCACCCCTCCACTTT,CASSFDRGSSYNSPLHF
TRBJ2-2,NA,17,TRBD2,TRBV2,TGTGCCGGCGGGACTAGCGGGGGAGGGGGATACACCGGGGAGCTGTTTTTT,CAGGTSGGGGYTGELFF
TRBJ2-3,NA,13,NA,TRBV4-3,TGCGCCAGCAGCCAAGATGGCGGGAATACGCAGTATTTT,CASSQDGGNTQYF
TRBJ1-1,NA,13,NA,TRBV6-6,TGTGCCAGTATGATTGTAGGGGGCACTGAAGCTTTCTTT,CASMIVGGTEAFF
TRBJ2-3,NA,12,NA,TRBV12-3/TRBV12-4,TGTGCCAGCACTATGCGTGCAGATACGCAGTATTTT,CASTMRADTQYF
TRBJ1-2,NA,16,NA,TRBV6-6,TGTGCCAGCCAGGGGCGGGCAGGAGCCCTCAGCTATGGCTACACCTTC,CASQGRAGALSYGYTF
TRBJ1-2,NA,13,NA,TRBV29-1,TGCAGCGTTGAAGATAGGCAGGCCTATGGCTACACCTTC,CSVEDRQAYGYTF
TRBJ2-7,few,16,TRBD2,TRBV3-1/TRBV3-2,TGTGCCAGCAGCCCACTGGCGGGGGGGCCGCCCTACGAGCAGTACTTC,CASSPLAGGPPYEQYF
TRBJ2-2,NA,21,TRBD2,TRBV4-2,TGTGCCAGCAGCCAGGGTCCCGGTTCGACTAGCGGGGGACCGGGCACCGGGGAGCTGTTTTTT,CASSQGPGSTSGGPGTGELFF
TRBJ1-5,NA,16,NA,TRBV7-8,TGTGCCAGCAGCCCAAAGGGAGGAATTAGCAATCAGCCCCAGCATTTT,CASSPKGGISNQPQHF
TRBJ1-2,NA,12,NA,TRBV9,TGTGCCAGCAGCGCTCGGAACTATGGCTACACCTTC,CASSARNYGYTF
TRBJ2-3,NA,16,TRBD2,TRBV5-1,TGCGCCAGCAGCTGGAAGATTAGCGGGGGCACAGATACGCAGTATTTT,CASSWKISGGTDTQYF
TRBJ1-5,NA,15,NA,TRBV2,TGTGCCAGCAGTGAAACGCAGGCAATTGTTCAGCCCCAGCATTTT,CASSETQAIVQPQHF
TRBJ1-1,NA,18,NA,TRBV5-1,TGCGCCAGCAGCTTACCCGGGAGGGGAGCAGGGTTGAACACTGAAGCTTTCTTT,CASSLPGRGAGLNTEAFF
TRBJ1-1,NA,18,TRBD1,TRBV3-1/TRBV3-2,TGTGCCAGCAGCCAAGAACGAGGGACAGGTCAGACCAACACTGAAGCTTTCTTT,CASSQERGTGQTNTEAFF
TRBJ1-2,NA,14,NA,TRBV18,TGTGCCAGCTCACCATCCGGAGGACCCTCTGGCTACACCTTC,CASSPSGGPSGYTF
TRBJ2-5,NA,18,NA,TRBV5-1,TGCGCCAGCAGCTTGCCGGGCATGGAGAGCGGACCCCAAGAGACCCAGTACTTC,CASSLPGMESGPQETQYF
TRBJ2-1,NA,18,TRBD2,TRBV19,TGTGCCAGTAGGGGGGTAGCGGGGGCACTTAGCTCCTACAATGAGCAGTTCTTC,CASRGVAGALSSYNEQFF
TRBJ1-2,NA,12,NA,TRBV2,TGTGCCAGCAGTGAGCGGGGTTCAGGCTACACCTTC,CASSERGSGYTF
TRBJ1-1,few,15,NA,TRBV6-6,TGTGCCAGCAGTTACTCTCAGGCCTTGAACACTGAAGCTTTCTTT,CASSYSQALNTEAFF
TRBJ2-2,NA,14,NA,TRBV19,TGTGCCAGTAGTATTGGACAGTTCACCGGGGAGCTGTTTTTT,CASSIGQFTGELFF
TRBJ1-2,NA,13,NA,TRBV7-3,TGTGCCAGCAGCTTAACGTCGGGGTATGGCTACACCTTC,CASSLTSGYGYTF
TRBJ1-3,once,15,TRBD1,TRBV7-9,TGTGCCAGCAGCCAACAGGGGGCGCTTGGAAACACCATATATTTT,CASSQQGALGNTIYF
TRBJ2-2,NA,16,TRBD1,TRBV7-8,TGTGCCAGCAGCTTAACCGACAGGGCTTGGACCGGGGAGCTGTTTTTT,CASSLTDRAWTGELFF
TRBJ1-3,NA,16,NA,TRBV7-9,TGTGCCAGCAGCTTAGAGGGACTCCAGTCTGGAAACACCATATATTTT,CASSLEGLQSGNTIYF
TRBJ2-5,once,17,NA,TRBV20-1,TGCAGTGCTAGTCCCCCCTACCAGGGAATCGGGTTAGAGACCCAGTACTTC,CSASPPYQGIGLETQYF
TRBJ2-7,NA,14,NA,TRBV6-5,TGTGCCAGCAGTTATTCATCAGGACTCTACGAGCAGTACTTC,CASSYSSGLYEQYF
TRBJ1-2,few,14,TRBD1,TRBV7-6,TGTGCCAGCAGCTTTACCCCGACAGGGGACGGCTACACCTTC,CASSFTPTGDGYTF
TRBJ1-5,NA,16,TRBD1,TRBV19,TGTGCCAGTAGTACGGGACAGGTTAGTTACAATCAGCCCCAGCATTTT,CASSTGQVSYNQPQHF
TRBJ2-6,once,24,NA,TRBV24-1,TGTGCCACCAGCGAAAGTGGACTTGGTTCAGCCCGCGGACAGAACCGCTCTGGGGCCAACGTCCTGACTTTC,CATSESGLGSARGQNRSGANVLTF
TRBJ2-7,NA,16,TRBD1,TRBV6-4,TGTGCCAGCAGTGAAGGAATGGGACAGGGGGCCTACGAGCAGTACTTC,CASSEGMGQGAYEQYF
TRBJ1-5,few,15,NA,TRBV3-1/TRBV3-2,TGTGCCAGCAGCCAAGAATACAGGGACAATCAGCCCCAGCATTTT,CASSQEYRDNQPQHF
TRBJ2-1,NA,15,TRBD1,TRBV4-1,TGCGCCAGCAGCCAAGAGGGACAGTTCTACAATGAGCAGTTCTTC,CASSQEGQFYNEQFF
TRBJ1-5,NA,17,NA,TRBV10-3,TGTGCCATCAGTACCGATCGGGGGGCGGTTAGCAATCAGCCCCAGCATTTT,CAISTDRGAVSNQPQHF
TRBJ1-1,NA,15,NA,TRBV5-8,TGTGCCAGCAGCTTGGGATGGCTCATGAACACTGAAGCTTTCTTT,CASSLGWLMNTEAFF
TRBJ1-1,NA,13,NA,TRBV20-1,TGCAGTGCTAGTTCCGGGATGGTAACTGAAGCTTTCTTT,CSASSGMVTEAFF
TRBJ1-4,few,18,TRBD1,TRBV5-1,TGCGCCAGCAGCTTGGTAGGACAGGGGGCCGCAACTAATGAAAAACTGTTTTTT,CASSLVGQGAATNEKLFF
TRBJ1-1,NA,14,TRBD1,TRBV30,TGTGCCTGGAACCCAGAGACAGGGAGAACTGAAGCTTTCTTT,CAWNPETGRTEAFF
TRBJ1-1,few,14,TRBD1,TRBV11-1,TGTGCCAGCAGCCGGGACAGGTCCTATGATGAAGCTTTCTTT,CASSRDRSYDEAFF
TRBJ2-3,NA,13,NA,TRBV5-1,TGCGCCAGCAGAGGGGCGGACACAGATACGCAGTATTTT,CASRGADTDTQYF
TRBJ1-1,NA,17,TRBD1,TRBV4-1,TGCGCCAGCAGCAAAGGGGATTTAGGGGGCATGAGGACTGAAGCTTTCTTT,CASSKGDLGGMRTEAFF
TRBJ1-2,NA,13,TRBD1,TRBV20-1,TGCAGTGCTAGTTCGACAGGGCGCGCTGGCTACACCTTC,CSASSTGRAGYTF
TRBJ1-4,NA,19,NA,TRBV12-5,TGTGCTAGTGGTTTGGTCCGCTCCCATATCTGGTCAGCTAATGAAAAACTGTTTTTT,CASGLVRSHIWSANEKLFF
TRBJ2-2,NA,15,NA,TRBV5-1,TGCGCCAGCAGCTTGGGGGGGCTTTACACCGGGGAGCTGTTTTTT,CASSLGGLYTGELFF
TRBJ2-5,NA,17,TRBD2,TRBV5-1,TGCGCCAGCAGCTTGGGTGGTAGCGGGGGGATCCAAGAGACCCAGTACTTC,CASSLGGSGGIQETQYF